A single sample gave rise to the 19 T cell receptor beta chains below, sequenced in a study of OX40 agonist ivuxolimab in advanced cancers. Only in-frame clones appear in the TCRdb table, and some are missing; sequencing was by immunoSEQ multiplex PCR. The table includes about 30,000 clones, approximately 84% detected once. Sequenced here: CD4+ or CD8+ T cells sorted from blood, sampled in a trial of the OX40 agonist ivuxolimab. All receptors come from an adult with an advanced solid tumor such as melanoma, head and neck, liver or kidney cancer.

The chain recombines TRBV5-1 with TRBJ2-5; D may be TRBD1 (5 bases). The CDR3 contains 11 residues. CDR1 is SGHRS and CDR2 is YFSETQ in the germline V gene. V lost 1 base and J lost 7, with 5 bases in between. Here the CDR3 DNA reads TGCGCCAGCAGCTTGACAGGGACCCAGTACTTC. It encodes CASSLTGTQYF. Drawing the rest from reference TRBV5-1 and TRBJ2-5, the complete variable domain is KAGVTQTPRYLIKTRGQQVTLSCSPISGHRSVSWYQQTPGQGLQFLFEYFSETQRNKGNFPGRFSGRQFSNSRSEMNVSTLELGDSALYLCASSLTGTQYFGPGTRLLVL.

The chain combines TRBV28 with TRBJ1-2; 8 bases fit TRBD1. V lost 6 bases, J lost 4 bases, and 10 bases stayed unmatched. The CDR3 is 15 residues long. Germline V gives CDR1 MDHEN, CDR2 SYDVKM. This CDR3 reads CASSYLGQEIYGYTF. CDR3 DNA sequence: TGTGCCAGCAGCTATCTGGGACAGGAAATCTATGGCTACACCTTC.

V and J are TRBV7-2 and TRBJ2-3, with 9 bases identical to TRBD1. The V gene's germline CDR1 is SGHTA and CDR2 FQGNSA. V trimming: 5 bases; J trimming: 3 bases; junction bases outside the gene matches: 6. This CDR3 has 15 residues. CDR3 amino acids: CASSPMDRGTDTQYF. The CDR3 coding sequence is TGTGCCAGCAGCCCAATGGACAGGGGTACAGATACGCAGTATTTT.

The V gene is TRBV7-8, the J gene TRBJ1-5; D is uncertain. CDR3 length: 15 residues. CDR1 is SGHVS, CDR2 FQNEAQ, per germline. V dropped 3 bases and J dropped 8 bases, with 17 bases sitting between them. CDR3 coding DNA: TGTGCCAGCAGCTTGGGAACGCCTGCAATCAAGCCCCAGCATTTT. Encoded protein: CASSLGTPAIKPQHF.

About this clone itself: Other DNA sequences from this sample encode an identical CDR3 as well. This sequence joins TRBV30 and TRBJ2-7; possibly TRBD2 for D (6 bases). V shed 1 base and J shed 6 bases, with 16 bases lying between them. Germline V CDR1 and CDR2: GTSNPN, SVGIG (reference sequence). The CDR3 sequence is 14 residues long. CDR3 sequence reads: CAWSGGVGRGEQYF. Here the CDR3 DNA reads TGTGCCTGGAGTGGCGGGGTGGGGCGGGGCGAGCAGTACTTC.

DNA of the CDR3: TGTGCCAGCAGTTTAATAGGCGCTAACACTGAAGCTTTCTTT. It is translated as CASSLIGANTEAFF. V gene TRBV28 combines with J gene TRBJ1-1; D remains ambiguous. Trimming took 2 bases from V and 2 from J, leaving 9 bases between them. The CDR3 is made up of 14 amino acids. Germline assignment: CDR1 MDHEN and CDR2 SYDVKM.

The genes are TRBV5-4 and TRBJ1-1, with D uncertain. The CDR3 consists of 12 residues. V was trimmed by 2 bases and J by 3 bases, leaving 5 bases between them. From germline, CDR1 is SGHNT and CDR2 YYREEE (reference sequence). CDR3 coding DNA: TGTGCCAGCAGCTTTGGGGACACTGAAGCTTTCTTT. Protein sequence: CASSFGDTEAFF.

The genes are TRBV7-3 and TRBJ2-6; D is unresolved. The V gene's germline CDR1 is SGHTA and CDR2 FQGTGA. Trimming took off 5 bases at V and 0 bases at J, with 14 bases between the two ends. The CDR3 is 17 residues long. CDR3 sequence: CASSPHHWDSGANVLTF. The DNA of the CDR3 is TGTGCCAGCAGCCCCCACCATTGGGACTCTGGGGCCAACGTCCTGACTTTC.

The chain has TRBV9 and TRBJ2-7; D is tentatively TRBD1 or TRBD2 (6 bases each). Germline V gene lookup returns CDR1 SGDLS and CDR2 YYNGEE. There are 16 residues in the CDR3. Between the trimmed V and J ends, which lost 0 bases and 1 base, there was a span of 14 bases. The chain's CDR3 is CASSVAGSGASYEQYF. CDR3 nucleotide sequence: TGTGCCAGCAGCGTAGCCGGGTCGGGGGCTTCCTACGAGCAGTACTTC. Variable domain in full (rest from reference TRBV9 and TRBJ2-7): DSGVTQTPKHLITATGQRVTLRCSPRSGDLSVYWYQQSLDQGLQFLIQYYNGEERAKGNILERFSAQQFPDLHSELNLSSLELGDSALYFCASSVAGSGASYEQYFGPGTRLTVT.

This clone occurred once. V is TRBV5-6 and J is TRBJ2-5; TRBD1 might be the D (5 bases). CDR1 is SGHDT, CDR2 YYEEEE, per germline. The germline V and J ends were trimmed by 4 bases and 10 bases, with 14 bases remaining between them. The CDR3 runs 12 residues. CDR3: CASSLSQGDQYF. In DNA form, the CDR3 reads TGTGCCAGCAGCCTTTCCCAAGGGGACCAGTACTTC. The variable domain in full, with the rest retrieved from reference TRBV5-6 and TRBJ2-5, is DAGVTQSPTHLIKTRGQQVTLRCSPKSGHDTVSWYQQALGQGPQFIFQYYEEEERQRGNFPDRFSGHQFPNYSSELNVNALLLGDSALYLCASSLSQGDQYFGPGTRLLVL.

V usage is TRBV28 and J usage is TRBJ2-3; a weak D match, TRBD2 (5 bases). CDR3 length equals 15 residues. CDR1 and CDR2 from the germline V gene are MDHEN and SYDVKM. V was shortened by 4 bases and J by 1 base, with 12 bases between the two germline ends. The CDR3: CASSYTEDGTDTQYF. CDR3 coding DNA: TGTGCCAGCAGTTACACGGAGGACGGCACAGATACGCAGTATTTT.

The rearrangement joins TRBV7-2 to TRBJ2-1; no definite D call. CDR1 is SGHTA and CDR2 is FQGNSA in the germline V gene. The CDR3 totals 15 residues. Trimming stripped 5 bases from V and 0 bases from J, with 11 bases between. CDR3 sequence reads: CASSPRRSSYNEQFF. The CDR3 nucleotides are TGTGCCAGCAGCCCCCGGAGAAGCTCCTACAATGAGCAGTTCTTC.

This chain joins TRBV7-3 and TRBJ1-3; a possible D gene is TRBD1 (5 bases). The germline CDR1 and CDR2 sequences are SGHTA and FQGTGA. V lost 5 bases to trimming and J lost 0 bases, with 11 bases between them. The CDR3 sequence is 15 residues long. CDR3: CASSAPTVSGNTIYF. CDR3 DNA: TGTGCCAGCAGCGCTCCGACAGTCTCTGGAAACACCATATATTTT.

The chain is built from TRBV6-5 and TRBJ2-6; D gene uncertain. This CDR3 is built from 15 residues. Between the trimmed V and J ends, which lost 7 bases and 0 bases, there was a span of 10 bases. Germline-derived CDR1 and CDR2 are MNHEY and SVGAGI. The CDR3 nucleotides are TGTGCCAGCACCCATACGCTCTCTGGGGCCAACGTCCTGACTTTC. Protein: CASTHTLSGANVLTF.

The V and J genes are TRBV30 and TRBJ1-1; no clear D. This CDR3 has 14 amino acids. Per the germline V gene, CDR1 is GTSNPN and CDR2 is SVGIG (reference sequence). The CDR3 DNA follows: TGTGCATCCGACCCCCGGGGTACGAACACTGAAGCTTTCTTT. Residues: CASDPRGTNTEAFF.

This sequence joins TRBV27 and TRBJ2-3; TRBD1 matches 10 bases. V was pared by 6 bases and J by 5 bases, with 8 bases of the junction left unmatched. The CDR3 spans 15 residues. Germline CDR1 reads MNHEY; CDR2 reads SMNVEV (reference sequence). CDR3 coding DNA: TGTGCCAGCAGATCCCGACAGGGGGCTGTAGATACGCAGTATTTT. Residues: CASRSRQGAVDTQYF.

This rearrangement joins TRBV7-9 to TRBJ2-2; 14 bases fit TRBD2. From germline, CDR1 is SEHNR and CDR2 FQNEAQ (reference sequence). Germline trimming cut 0 bases from V and 0 bases from J; bases unmatched to any gene: 3. The CDR3 spans 19 residues. Written as DNA, the CDR3 is TGTGCCAGCAGCTTAGCGGGACTAGCGGGAGCACCGAACACCGGGGAGCTGTTTTTT. This translates into CASSLAGLAGAPNTGELFF. Using reference TRBV7-9 and TRBJ2-2 for the parts outside the CDR3, the full variable domain is DTGVSQNPRHKITKRGQNVTFRCDPISEHNRLYWYRQTLGQGPEFLTYFQNEAQLEKSRLLSDRFSAERPKGSFSTLEIQRTEQGDSAMYLCASSLAGLAGAPNTGELFFGEGSRLTVL.

This chain uses TRBV4-1 with TRBJ2-3; 9 nucleotides match TRBD2. V was pared by 1 base and J by 3 bases, with 14 bases of the junction left unmatched. The CDR3 covers 19 residues. Germline loops: CDR1 MGHRA, CDR2 YSYEKL. CDR3 DNA sequence: TGCGCCAGCAGCCAAGCCGGGACTAGCCCCCGGGGGGTGACAGATACGCAGTATTTT. Translating it yields CASSQAGTSPRGVTDTQYF.

The table lists this clone with a few counts. The chain has TRBV28 and TRBJ2-2; D unresolved. Germline V gene lookup returns CDR1 MDHEN and CDR2 SYDVKM. This CDR3 spans 11 amino acids. The V end was cut by 2 bases, the J end by 6 bases, with 1 base between. The CDR3 loop reads CASSLAGELFF. The DNA of the CDR3 is TGTGCCAGCAGTTTAGCCGGGGAGCTGTTTTTT.